This T cell receptor beta chain appears in the sequencing data of a study of T-cell memory formation after mild COVID-19. The V end was cut by 4 bases, the J end by 13 bases, with 19 bases between. Per the germline V gene, CDR1 is SGHDN and CDR2 is FVKESK. The CDR3 extends over 14 amino acids. Constant-segment-primed 5'RACE gave TCR alpha and TCR beta cDNA libraries with sample barcodes and UMIs. TCRdb recomputed calls from the 5' RACE reads with MiXCR, one row per CDR3 protein. Of 85,000 to 120,000 distinct CDR3 sequences in the sample, 15% to 20% were seen once. Whole-study results and caveats: Prior to infection, memory already included some responding clones, suggesting cross-reactive memory joined.

As to this clonotype: The antigen is unknown.

This TCR came from an adult woman who had mild COVID-19 (a few samples of this study predate the infection). Cell type and time point are not known. The sequenced sample consisted of PBMCs or a T cell subset sorted from them (not recorded which). This chain joins TRBV14 and TRBJ1-4; D gene uncertain. Here the CDR3 DNA reads TGTGCCAGCAGCCTATTCTCTAACTCGATAGGACTGTTTTTT. It specifies CASSLFSNSIGLFF.